The rows below give T cell receptor beta chains drawn from one sample of a study of shared clonotypes between healthy human individuals. The table came from immunoSEQ multiplex PCR; TCRdb's copy has only in-frame clones and leaves some out. The table includes 450,000 to 600,000 clones, 79% detected once. The sample comprised PBMCs. The receptors were gathered from a woman aged 40 to 55 in good health. Some clones in this sample may be carry-over from other donors' samples. The CDR3 runs from the conserved cysteine through the conserved F or W. Fields, in order: CDR3 length, J gene, D gene, clone size, V gene, CDR3 DNA, CDR3 protein. The D gene is left open where the match is weak. Rows may omit the clone size; those that give it use once, few, many or a size class.

13 TRBJ1-2 NA NA TRBV5-6 TGTGCCAGCAGCTTGAGACGCAACTATGGCTACACCTTC CASSLRRNYGYTF
12 TRBJ1-2 TRBD1 NA TRBV6-6 TGTGCCAGCAGCACGGGACAGGGCGGTTACACCTTC CASSTGQGGYTF
12 TRBJ1-2 TRBD1 NA TRBV29-1 TGCAGCGCTGTGACAGGGGGCTATGGCTACACCTTC CSAVTGGYGYTF
13 TRBJ1-6 NA NA TRBV28 TGTGCCAGCAGTTTTGAGGAAAATTCACCCCTCCACTTT CASSFEENSPLHF
17 TRBJ2-3 NA many TRBV19 TGTGCCAGTAGTGCCCAAGGAGCCACCTGGGACACAGATACGCAGTATTTT CASSAQGATWDTDTQYF
14 TRBJ2-3 TRBD2 few TRBV2 TGTGCCAGCAGTCCCGGACTAGCGGGAGCTACGCAGTATTTT CASSPGLAGATQYF
11 TRBJ2-7 NA few TRBV20-1 TGCAGTGCTAGAGATCAGTACGAGCAGTACTTC CSARDQYEQYF
16 TRBJ2-1 TRBD2 NA TRBV19 TGTGCCAGTAGTATAAGACTAGCGGGAGAAGGGAATGAGCAGTTCTTC CASSIRLAGEGNEQFF
18 TRBJ2-1 NA NA TRBV28 TGTGCCAGCGGATCAACCCTCGGCACAGGGAGCTCCTACAATGAGCAGTTCTTC CASGSTLGTGSSYNEQFF
13 TRBJ2-7 NA NA TRBV28 TGTGCCAGCAGGTCCCTAGACAGCTACGAGCAGTACTTC CASRSLDSYEQYF
14 TRBJ2-7 NA NA TRBV6-1 TGTGCCAGCAGGCCCCGGGGGAGCGCCTACGAGCAGTACTTC CASRPRGSAYEQYF
15 TRBJ2-2 NA NA TRBV6-5 TGTGCCAGCAGCCCCGGTGTTGCGGTAACCGGGGAGCTGTTTTTT CASSPGVAVTGELFF
15 TRBJ1-1 TRBD1 NA TRBV11-2 TGTGCCAGCAGCCTGACAGGGGGCGCGGGCACTGAAGCTTTCTTT CASSLTGGAGTEAFF
14 TRBJ2-7 TRBD2 NA TRBV27 TGTGCCAGCAGTTTCCGTAGCGGGAGTGGTGAGCAGTACTTC CASSFRSGSGEQYF
16 TRBJ2-3 NA NA TRBV11-3 TGTGCCAGCAGCTTAGGCGGGCAGGGTGGCACAGATACGCAGTATTTT CASSLGGQGGTDTQYF
16 TRBJ2-7 NA NA TRBV21-1 TGTGCCAGCAGCAAAGTCGGGGGACAAAAATACTACGAGCAGTACTTC CASSKVGGQKYYEQYF
15 TRBJ1-1 NA once TRBV28 TGTGCCAGCAGCCAAGGGGGGGGCGGATCGACTGAAGCTTTCTTT CASSQGGGGSTEAFF
13 TRBJ2-1 TRBD1 NA TRBV2 TGTGCCAGCAAGACTACAGGGGGAGGTGAGCAGTTCTTC CASKTTGGGEQFF
15 TRBJ1-6 TRBD1 NA TRBV6-5 TGTGCCAGCAGTTACGGGACAGGGGGTTTTTCACCCCTCCACTTT CASSYGTGGFSPLHF
14 TRBJ2-1 TRBD2 NA TRBV30 TGTGCCGCCCCCCCTGCGGGGGGTAGCGATGAGCAGTTCTTC CAAPPAGGSDEQFF